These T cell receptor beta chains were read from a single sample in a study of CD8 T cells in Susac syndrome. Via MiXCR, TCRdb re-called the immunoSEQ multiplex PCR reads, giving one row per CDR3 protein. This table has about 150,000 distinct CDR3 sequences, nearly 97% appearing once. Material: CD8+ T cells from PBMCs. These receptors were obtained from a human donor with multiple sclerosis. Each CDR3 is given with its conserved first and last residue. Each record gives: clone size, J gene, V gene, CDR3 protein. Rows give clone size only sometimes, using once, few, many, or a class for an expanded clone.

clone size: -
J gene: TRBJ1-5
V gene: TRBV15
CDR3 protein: CATSSGVGAQPQHF

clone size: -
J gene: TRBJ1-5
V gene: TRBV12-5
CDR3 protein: CASGISNQPQHF

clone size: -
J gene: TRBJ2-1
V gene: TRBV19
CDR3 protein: CASSIVRIAGVRYNEQFF

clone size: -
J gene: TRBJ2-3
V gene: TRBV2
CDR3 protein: CASSEGGGHPVDTQYF

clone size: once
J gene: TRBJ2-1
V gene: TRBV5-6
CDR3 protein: CASSWGLGEQFF

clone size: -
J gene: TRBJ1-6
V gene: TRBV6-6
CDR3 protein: CASSSGRERSPLHF

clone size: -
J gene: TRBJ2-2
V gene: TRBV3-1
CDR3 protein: CASSQVTSGRGTGELFF

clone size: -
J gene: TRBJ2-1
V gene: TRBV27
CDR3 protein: CASRRESSYNEQFF

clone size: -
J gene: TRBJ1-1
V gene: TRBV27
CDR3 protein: CASSPQVGAPKAFF

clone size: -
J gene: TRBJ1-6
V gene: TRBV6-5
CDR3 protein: CASSYGSQTIYNSPLHF

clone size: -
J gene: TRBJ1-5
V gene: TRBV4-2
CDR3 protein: CASSQPGQTNQPQHF

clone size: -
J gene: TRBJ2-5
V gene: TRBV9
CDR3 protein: CASSGIPETQYF

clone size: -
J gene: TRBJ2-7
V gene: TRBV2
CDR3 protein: CASLGQLSYEQYF

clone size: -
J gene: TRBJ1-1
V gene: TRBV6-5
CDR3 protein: CASSYNQGARTEAFF

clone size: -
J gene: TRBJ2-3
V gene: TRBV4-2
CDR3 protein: CASSQVLTDTQYF

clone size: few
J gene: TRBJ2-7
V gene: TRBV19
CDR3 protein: CASSTHAETYEQYF

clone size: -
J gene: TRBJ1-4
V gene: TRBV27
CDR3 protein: CASSLSGGAWEKLFF

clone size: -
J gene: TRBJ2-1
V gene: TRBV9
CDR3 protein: CASSVVGDDEQFF

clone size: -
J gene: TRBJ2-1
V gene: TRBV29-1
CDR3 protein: CSVEGQGWNEQFF

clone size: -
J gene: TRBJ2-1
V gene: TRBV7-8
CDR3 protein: CASSLGAGSGNEQFF

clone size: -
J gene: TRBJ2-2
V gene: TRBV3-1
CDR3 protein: CASSRASGTGELFF

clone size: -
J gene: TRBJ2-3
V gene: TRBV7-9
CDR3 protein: CASSSRRTVGRTDTQYF

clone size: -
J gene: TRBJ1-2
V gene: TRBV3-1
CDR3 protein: CASSQDWEDGYTF

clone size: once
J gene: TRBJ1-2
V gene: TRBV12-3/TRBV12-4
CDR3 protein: CASSFSTGFYGYTF

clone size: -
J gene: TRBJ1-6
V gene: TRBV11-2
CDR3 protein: CASIVGRPGSSPLHF

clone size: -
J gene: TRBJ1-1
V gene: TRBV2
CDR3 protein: CASSETRDSHPSPPFEAFF

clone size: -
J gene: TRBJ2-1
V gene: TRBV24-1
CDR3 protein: CATSPRAGTSRADEQFF

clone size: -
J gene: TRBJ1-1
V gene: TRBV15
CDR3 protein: CATSPKGQGVWNTEAFF

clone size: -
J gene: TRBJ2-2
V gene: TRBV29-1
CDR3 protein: CSAREAPGELFF

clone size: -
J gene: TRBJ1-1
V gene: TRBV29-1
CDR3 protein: CSVGGQQQNTEAFF

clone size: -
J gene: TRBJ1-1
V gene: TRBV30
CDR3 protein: CAWGPSNTEAFF

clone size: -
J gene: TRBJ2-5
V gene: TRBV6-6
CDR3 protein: CASSYSPKYQETQYF

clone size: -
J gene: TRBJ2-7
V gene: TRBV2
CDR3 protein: CASSGAGGAEQYF

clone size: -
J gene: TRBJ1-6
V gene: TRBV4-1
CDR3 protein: CASSQTGGTSPLHF

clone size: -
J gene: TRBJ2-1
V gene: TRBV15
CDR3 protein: CATSRTSGSNEQFF

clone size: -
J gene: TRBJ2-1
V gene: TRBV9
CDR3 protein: CASSVAQGRLNEQFF